The present T cell receptor beta chain was sequenced within a study of response to subunit inactivated influenza vaccine. Study-level results: The authors put forward the suggestion that each seasonal influenza vaccination may bring in only a limited number of new T cells.

In TCRdb, the RT-PCR reads were re-called with MiXCR into one record per CDR3 protein. The sample consists of about 700,000 distinct CDR3 sequences, about 15% of them appearing once. In this sample, this clonotype turned up many times. Its antigen is currently unknown. Unmatched junction bases numbered 4, after V lost 5 bases and J lost 5 bases. Per germline, CDR1 SEHNR and CDR2 FQNEAQ (reference sequence). CDR3 length: 14 residues. Specimen: PBMCs from blood, collected roughly 15 days before vaccination. The chain employs TRBV7-9 and TRBJ2-1; 9 nucleotides match TRBD2. The sequence was obtained from a man in his forties or fifties who received an inactivated influenza vaccine. The CDR3 DNA reads as TGTGCCAGCAGCACCAGCGGGGGGCACAATGAGCAGTTCTTC. It translates to CASSTSGGHNEQFF.